Each of the 28 T cell receptor beta chains below was sequenced from the same sample in a study of follicular helper T cells after annual influenza vaccination (dated by TCRdb to about 2017). Libraries were made using the immunoSEQ multiplex PCR assay. The immuneACCESS repertoire file appears here via TCRdb, limited to in-frame rearrangements. These files lack a portion of the clones; in checked studies, under half of the deficit traces to unresolved V genes, and the cause of the others is not known. This sample has roughly 15,000 clones in its table, and less than 85% of those were observed once. The ten largest account for about 1.3% of the sample. The time point label on this specimen signifies: 2014-2015 season, 7 days after vaccination. The sequencing used CXCR5+ CD38- circulating T follicular helper cells from blood, collected 7 days after influenza vaccination. The cell subset or site label, read with the paper, signifies: circulating Tfh, non-naive CD4+CXCR5+PD-1+ (ICOS+CD38+ or ICOS-CD38-). These receptors came from an adult who received the influenza vaccine.

The rearrangement joins TRBV9 to TRBJ2-1; 8 bases match TRBD2. In germline, CDR1 is SGDLS, CDR2 YYNGEE. CDR3 size: 14 residues. V lost 4 bases to trimming and J lost 3 bases; unmatched junction nucleotides: 3. The CDR3 loop reads CASSQTSVYNEQFF. The CDR3 nucleotides are TGTGCCAGCAGCCAGACTAGCGTCTACAATGAGCAGTTCTTC.

This chain joins TRBV11-2 and TRBJ2-2; TRBD2 matches at 7 bases. The CDR3 is made up of 16 amino acids. V gave up 5 bases and J gave up 0 bases; unmatched junction bases: 6. Looked up from germline, CDR1 is SGHAT and CDR2 is FQNNGV. This CDR3 reads CASSPTSKTNTGELFF. In DNA, the CDR3 is TGTGCCAGCAGCCCGACTAGCAAGACGAACACCGGGGAGCTGTTTTTT.

The rearrangement links TRBV18 to TRBJ2-7, with TRBD2 as a possible D gene (5 bases). The germline V gene has CDR1 KGHSH and CDR2 LQKENI. The V end lost 8 bases, the J end lost 6 bases, and 20 bases lay between the germline ends. The CDR3 length is 14 residues. The CDR3 DNA follows: TGTGCCAGCACACGGGGAGTTCGCGAGAGCGAGCAGTACTTC. It is translated as CASTRGVRESEQYF.

CDR3 protein: CASSPTSGDTQYF. The CDR3 region has the DNA TGTGCCAGCAGCCCGACTAGCGGGGATACGCAGTATTTT. The chain combines TRBV6-5 with TRBJ2-3; 10 positions agree with TRBD2. The CDR3 contains 13 residues. V trimming: 6 bases; J trimming: 6 bases; junction bases outside the gene matches: 3. Germline V gene lookup returns CDR1 MNHEY and CDR2 SVGAGI.

This clone was recorded once. V is TRBV27 and J is TRBJ1-4; D is undetermined. The CDR3 is 14 amino acids. V was cut by 0 bases and J by 8 bases, with 10 bases left in between. The germline gives CDR1 MNHEY, CDR2 SMNVEV (reference sequence). The CDR3 reads CASSLSSAGEKLFF. CDR3 nucleotide sequence: TGTGCCAGCAGTTTATCGTCCGCAGGCGAAAAACTGTTTTTT.

The chain carries TRBV9 and TRBJ2-2; TRBD2 aligns across 10 bases. The CDR3 loop spans 18 amino acids. V was pared by 0 bases and J by 4 bases, with 9 bases of the junction left unmatched. From germline, CDR1 is SGDLS and CDR2 YYNGEE. The CDR3, as DNA: TGTGCCAGCAGCGTAGTATCTAGCGGGAGTCGGATCACCGGGGAGCTGTTTTTT. Amino acids: CASSVVSSGSRITGELFF.

This chain connects TRBV2 to TRBJ2-3, with 9 bases fitting TRBD1. With 8 bases clipped from V and 5 bases from J, the junction kept 8 bases outside the gene matches. The CDR3 consists of 14 residues. Germline lookup yields CDR1 SNHLY and CDR2 FYNNEI. CDR3 in DNA: TGTGCCAGCTTACGACAGGGGGTGGGAGATACGCAGTATTTT. Its translation: CASLRQGVGDTQYF.

The chain joins TRBV2 to TRBJ2-7, with 11 bases identical to TRBD2. The germline V gene has CDR1 SNHLY and CDR2 FYNNEI. The CDR3 is 16 residues long. V shed 5 bases, J shed 2 bases, and the junction held 8 bases outside the gene matches. This CDR3 is CASSTRTSGRAYEQYF. As DNA, the CDR3 is TGTGCCAGCAGTACGAGGACTAGCGGGCGGGCCTACGAGCAGTACTTC.

J is TRBJ1-1 and V is TRBV6-4; D is unresolved. Germline V gene sequence: CDR1 MRHNA, CDR2 SNTAGT. Trimming took off 6 bases at V and 4 bases at J, with 15 bases between the two ends. CDR3 size: 14 residues. CDR3 residues: CASRDTDTGTEAFF. The CDR3 nucleotides are TGTGCCAGCAGAGACACCGATACGGGCACTGAAGCTTTCTTT.

The chain recombines TRBV5-5 with TRBJ1-2; 9 bases fit TRBD1. There are 17 residues in the CDR3. V gave up 4 bases and J gave up 0 bases; unmatched junction bases: 10. Germline CDR1 and CDR2: SGHKS and YYEKEE (reference sequence). The CDR3, as DNA: TGTGCCAGCAGCCTGAGTTCCGGGACAGGGTCTAACTATGGCTACACCTTC. It is translated as CASSLSSGTGSNYGYTF.

The chain employs TRBV19 and TRBJ2-1; unclear D gene. The CDR3 contains 13 residues. Germline V CDR1 and CDR2: LNHDA, SQIVND (reference sequence). Deletions cut 6 bases from V and 4 bases from J, with 10 bases between. The CDR3 coding sequence is TGTGCCAGTAGCCCTTCTCCTTACAATGAGCAGTTCTTC. Protein product: CASSPSPYNEQFF. The full variable domain, its missing parts supplied by reference TRBV19 and TRBJ2-1, is DGGITQSPKYLFRKEGQNVTLSCEQNLNHDAMYWYRQDPGQGLRLIYYSQIVNDFQKGDIAEGYSVSREKKESFPLTVTSAQKNPTAFYLCASSPSPYNEQFFGPGTRLTVL.

The chain carries TRBV30 and TRBJ1-5, with 7 bases aligning to TRBD1. Unmatched junction bases numbered 6, after V lost 1 base and J lost 6 bases. Germline lookup yields CDR1 GTSNPN and CDR2 SVGIG (reference sequence). The CDR3 loop spans 14 amino acids. CDR3 in amino acids: CAWSGGGNVQPQHF. The DNA of the CDR3 is TGTGCCTGGAGTGGAGGGGGCAACGTTCAGCCCCAGCATTTT.

J is TRBJ1-6 and V is TRBV25-1; 9 bases map to TRBD1. With V trimmed by 8 bases and J by 10 bases, 9 bases remained unmatched. This CDR3 comprises 14 residues. Germline CDR1 MGHDK, CDR2 SYGVNS. The CDR3 bases are TGTGCCAGCTGCCCCCGGGACAGGGTCTCACCCCTCCACTTT. This gives the protein CASCPRDRVSPLHF.

The chain links TRBV29-1 to TRBJ2-7, with D possibly matching TRBD1 (5 bases). CDR3 length equals 17 residues. V was cut by 7 bases and J by 3 bases, with 28 bases left in between. Germline CDR1 and CDR2: SQVTM and ANQGSEA. The CDR3 protein is CSAKTPRQGKVSYEQYF. For the CDR3, the DNA is TGCAGCGCGAAAACCCCGCGCCAGGGTAAAGTGAGCTACGAGCAGTACTTC.

The chain combines TRBV4-1 with TRBJ1-2, with 8 bases matching TRBD1. With V trimmed by 6 bases and J by 2 bases, 2 bases remained unmatched. This CDR3 contains 13 residues. CDR1 MGHRA and CDR2 YSYEKL come from the germline V gene. The CDR3 sequence: CASSRQGNYGYTF. The CDR3 DNA follows: TGCGCCAGCAGTCGACAGGGGAACTATGGCTACACCTTC.

V and J are TRBV5-1 and TRBJ2-5; 7 positions agree with TRBD1. Unmatched junction bases numbered 4, after V lost 0 bases and J lost 2 bases. The CDR3 consists of 15 residues. Germline CDR1 and CDR2: SGHRS and YFSETQ. The CDR3 spells CASSLVPGQQETQYF. CDR3 DNA sequence: TGCGCCAGCAGCTTGGTTCCGGGACAGCAAGAGACCCAGTACTTC.

This clone was observed once. The chain employs TRBV18 and TRBJ1-2; D gene uncertain. Germline CDR1 is KGHSH and CDR2 is LQKENI. The CDR3 length is 14 residues. Trimming took 4 bases from V and 7 from J, leaving 16 bases between them. In DNA, the CDR3 is TGTGCCAGCTCACAGGACCCCGGAGGGTCTGGCTACACCTTC. This sequence encodes CASSQDPGGSGYTF.

This clone has only a few counts. The rearrangement links TRBV10-3 to TRBJ1-1, with 8 bases lining up with TRBD1. The CDR3 consists of 16 residues. J lost 0 bases, V lost 6 bases, and 9 bases had no gene match. Germline V gene sequence: CDR1 ENHRY, CDR2 SYGVKD. CDR3 sequence reads: CAIRPGTGIMNTEAFF. The CDR3 nucleotides read TGTGCCATCAGGCCCGGGACAGGAATCATGAACACTGAAGCTTTCTTT.

The rearrangement links TRBV7-2 to TRBJ1-5, with a weak D call TRBD1 (5 bases). V dropped 5 bases and J dropped 6 bases, with 11 bases sitting between them. CDR1 and CDR2 (germline): SGHTA, FQGNSA. This CDR3 spans 13 amino acids. This chain's CDR3 is CASSAGRSQPQHF. The DNA for the CDR3 is TGTGCCAGCAGCGCAGGGCGGAGTCAGCCCCAGCATTTT.

The chain carries TRBV9 and TRBJ2-1, with TRBD2 identical over 10 bases. V lost 1 base, J lost 8 bases, and 9 bases stayed unmatched. Looked up from germline, CDR1 is SGDLS and CDR2 is YYNGEE. CDR3 length: 16 amino acids. CDR3 DNA sequence: TGTGCCAGCAGCGTAAGGGAGCGGGGGGGCCTCGATGAGCAGTTCTTC. Protein sequence: CASSVRERGGLDEQFF.

This clone was recorded a few times. The CDR3 sequence: CASSLTSGSYNEQFF. DNA of the CDR3: TGTGCCAGCAGCTTAACTAGCGGTTCCTACAATGAGCAGTTCTTC. J is TRBJ2-1 and V is TRBV11-1; TRBD2 matches 8 bases. After removal of 2 bases from V and 1 base from J, the junction contained 1 base not matched to a gene. Per the germline V gene, CDR1 is SGHAT and CDR2 is FQDESV (reference sequence). The CDR3 sequence is 15 residues long.

The genes are TRBV9 and TRBJ2-6, with TRBD1 matching over 7 bases. The germline CDR1 and CDR2 sequences are SGDLS and YYNGEE. Losses at the gene ends were 3 bases for V and 0 bases for J; bases not matched to a gene: 15. There are 20 residues in the CDR3. The CDR3 sequence: CASSASYRDRGGSGANVLTF. DNA of the CDR3: TGTGCCAGCAGCGCTAGCTATAGGGACAGAGGAGGCTCTGGGGCCAACGTCCTGACTTTC.

The chain joins TRBV29-1 to TRBJ1-2; D is ambiguous. Germline CDR1 and CDR2: SQVTM and ANQGSEA. The V gene lost 0 bases and the J gene lost 0 bases, with 14 bases spanning the gap. The CDR3 extends over 16 amino acids. CDR3 amino acids: CSVEELSRGSNYGYTF. In nucleotides, the CDR3 is TGCAGCGTTGAAGAGCTCTCACGGGGATCTAACTATGGCTACACCTTC.

The chain carries TRBV19 and TRBJ2-7, with a possible D match to TRBD2 (5 bases). Between the trimmed V and J ends, which lost 4 bases and 7 bases, there was a span of 20 bases. The CDR3 is made up of 15 amino acids. Germline CDR1 LNHDA, CDR2 SQIVND (reference sequence). CDR3 coding DNA: TGTGCCAGTAGTAGCGCGTCGGCGGGCAAGAATGAGCAGTACTTC. Translated: CASSSASAGKNEQYF.

The rearrangement joins TRBV29-1 to TRBJ2-7, with TRBD1 identical over 11 bases. This CDR3 is built from 13 residues. Germline assignment: CDR1 SQVTM and CDR2 ANQGSEA. J lost 3 bases, V lost 7 bases, and 5 bases had no gene match. The CDR3 spells CSGSGTGGYEQYF. In DNA form, the CDR3 reads TGCAGCGGGTCCGGGACAGGGGGCTACGAGCAGTACTTC.

The V gene is TRBV18, the J gene TRBJ2-1; no definite D call. Trimming stripped 4 bases from V and 4 bases from J, with 11 bases between. The CDR3 has 14 residues. Per germline, CDR1 KGHSH and CDR2 LQKENI. This CDR3 is CASSLPLSYNEQFF. The CDR3 bases are TGTGCCAGCTCACTTCCACTCTCGTACAATGAGCAGTTCTTC.

This chain joins TRBV5-3 and TRBJ2-5; TRBD1 agrees at 9 bases. TRBV5-3 belongs to the ORF category, with a function that is uncertain. V dropped 0 bases and J dropped 6; count of bases not matched to a gene: 3. This CDR3 has 14 residues. The CDR3 DNA sequence: TGTGCCAGAAGCTTGGGACAGGGGGAAAAGACCCAGTACTTC. Protein product: CARSLGQGEKTQYF.

This clone was recorded once. The gene calls are TRBV30 and TRBJ2-2, with 10 bases matching TRBD1. Germline V gene lookup returns CDR1 GTSNPN and CDR2 SVGIG (reference sequence). Losses at the gene ends were 0 bases for V and 3 bases for J; bases not matched to a gene: 7. There are 17 residues in the CDR3. The CDR3 DNA reads TGTGCCTGGAGTGTACCAAGGGACAGGGGCGACACCGGGGAGCTGTTTTTT. The encoded protein is CAWSVPRDRGDTGELFF.